One and the same sample provided the 8 T cell receptor beta chains below, sequenced in a study of Ad26.COV2.S vaccination and SARS-CoV-2 variants. The treatment: some 20 received Ad26.COV2.S at low or high dose, single or two shots; a few received placebo; per-sample allocation not given. Vaccine and placebo recipients were sampled on day 63 after the first injection. Only in-frame clones appear in the TCRdb table, and some are missing; sequencing was by immunoSEQ multiplex PCR. The repertoire holds 450,000 to 550,000 clones, with 80% to 90% as singletons. The specimen comprised peripheral blood, sampled in a trial of Ad26.COV2.S vaccine versus placebo. The receptor source for this set is a person aged 18 to 65 who received the Ad26.COV2.S COVID-19 vaccine or a placebo.

This sequence joins TRBV20-1 and TRBJ2-3; perhaps TRBD2 as D (6 bases). V was shortened by 3 bases and J by 6 bases, with 16 bases between the two germline ends. The germline CDR1 and CDR2 sequences are DFQATT and SNEGSKA (reference sequence). CDR3 length: 14 amino acids. CDR3 residues: CSASLAGLLDTQYF. In nucleotides, the CDR3 is TGCAGTGCTAGTCTGGCGGGACTTCTCGATACGCAGTATTTT.

CDR3 nucleotide sequence: TGCGCCAGCAGCTTCCGACAGGGGCAGACCTACGAGCAGTACTTC. Translating it yields CASSFRQGQTYEQYF. This chain connects TRBV5-1 to TRBJ2-7, with 8 bases matching TRBD1. The ends lost 2 bases at V and 2 bases at J; junction bases unmatched: 6. CDR1 is SGHRS, CDR2 YFSETQ, per germline. The CDR3 totals 15 residues.

J is TRBJ2-2 and V is TRBV6-5; TRBD2 might be the D (6 bases). Between the trimmed V and J ends, which lost 8 bases and 3 bases, there was a span of 16 bases. This CDR3 spans 15 amino acids. CDR1 MNHEY and CDR2 SVGAGI come from the germline V gene. The CDR3 sequence is CASGAGRPHTGELFF. Here the CDR3 DNA reads TGTGCCAGCGGGGCGGGACGACCTCACACCGGGGAGCTGTTTTTT.

The rearrangement joins TRBV5-1 to TRBJ1-2, with 8 bases that match TRBD1. The CDR3 runs to 12 residues. Germline CDR1 reads SGHRS; CDR2 reads YFSETQ. V was clipped by 5 bases and J by 6 bases; unmatched bases: 3. The CDR3 sequence: CASRRTGNGYTF. Here the CDR3 DNA reads TGCGCCAGCAGAAGGACAGGGAATGGCTACACCTTC.

The chain is built from TRBV30 and TRBJ1-2; a possible D gene is TRBD1 (6 bases). Trimming shortened V by 1 base and J by 3 bases, and 15 bases separated the two germline ends. Germline V lookup: CDR1 GTSNPN, CDR2 SVGIG (reference sequence). The CDR3 is 15 residues long. The CDR3 nucleotides are TGTGCCTGGAGTGAAGAGCCAGGGGTAGACTATGGCTACACCTTC. This gives the protein CAWSEEPGVDYGYTF.

V gene TRBV25-1 combines with J gene TRBJ2-3; 13 bases are shared with TRBD2. CDR1 and CDR2 (germline): MGHDK, SYGVNS. J was trimmed by 7 bases and V by 5 bases; bases with no gene match: 6. The CDR3 totals 15 residues. The CDR3 DNA sequence: TGTGCCAGCAGTAGGACTAGCGGGAGTGGGAATACGCAGTATTTT. Its translation is CASSRTSGSGNTQYF. The whole variable domain, remainder taken from reference TRBV25-1 and TRBJ2-3, is EADIYQTPRYLVIGTGKKITLECSQTMGHDKMYWYQQDPGMELHLIHYSYGVNSTEKGDLSSESTVSRIRTEHFPLTLESARPSHTSQYLCASSRTSGSGNTQYFGPGTRLTVL.

The J gene is TRBJ2-2, the V gene TRBV19; tentatively, D is TRBD1 or TRBD2 (5 bases each). The CDR3 is 15 amino acids. V lost 1 base to trimming and J lost 4 bases, with 10 bases between them. Germline loops: CDR1 LNHDA, CDR2 SQIVND (reference sequence). CDR3 sequence: CASSIGGVATGELFF. CDR3 DNA sequence: TGTGCCAGTAGTATAGGAGGGGTCGCCACCGGGGAGCTGTTTTTT. Filled out from reference TRBV19 and TRBJ2-2, the complete variable domain reads DGGITQSPKYLFRKEGQNVTLSCEQNLNHDAMYWYRQDPGQGLRLIYYSQIVNDFQKGDIAEGYSVSREKKESFPLTVTSAQKNPTAFYLCASSIGGVATGELFFGEGSRLTVL.

The chain recombines TRBV3-1 (or the pseudogene TRBV3-2) with TRBJ1-2; D is possibly TRBD1 (5 bases). Trimming pared 3 bases from V and 6 bases from J, leaving 14 bases between. CDR1 and CDR2 from the germline V gene are LGHDT and YNNKEL (reference sequence). The CDR3 length is 14 residues. The CDR3: CASSHLPQGDGYTF. In nucleotides, the CDR3 is TGTGCCAGCAGCCACCTGCCCCAGGGTGATGGCTACACCTTC.